These 2 T cell receptor beta chains were sequenced from one sample in a study of shared T cell receptors in the human thymus. Generated by immunoSEQ multiplex PCR, the TCRdb table keeps only in-frame clones and is missing some. This table holds about 660,000 clones, about 90% found once. This sample also belongs to another study, concerning human thymus T cells.

The sequenced material came from thymocytes. The source is a boy under two years old with a congenital heart defect.

The V and J genes are TRBV27 and TRBJ2-5; D is undetermined. V dropped 10 bases and J dropped 3 bases, with 3 bases sitting between them. Germline V lookup: CDR1 MNHEY, CDR2 SMNVEV (reference sequence). The CDR3 is 9 amino acids. Here the CDR3 reads CANKETQYF. CDR3 coding DNA: TGTGCCAACAAAGAGACCCAGTACTTC.

This sequence joins TRBV6-5 and TRBJ2-5; tentatively, D is TRBD2 (5 bases). Trimming removed 7 bases at V and 5 bases at J, with 11 bases between. The CDR3 is made up of 12 amino acids. Germline values: CDR1 MNHEY, CDR2 SVGAGI. Here the CDR3 DNA reads TGTGCCAGCAAGGACCGCGGGGAGACCCAGTACTTC. Its protein product is CASKDRGETQYF.